A selection of T cell receptor beta chains follows, all from one sample in a study of long-term antiretroviral therapy in people with HIV. Sequencing used immunoSEQ multiplex PCR; TCRdb keeps in-frame clones, though not all of them. The top ten hold 7.5% to 9.5% of the sample, which has around 30,000 clones, around 85% seen once. Sequencing was performed on unsorted PBMCs, taken 3 years after starting antiretroviral therapy. All receptors derive from a middle-aged man with HIV. CDR3s include the opening cysteine and the closing phenylalanine or tryptophan.

v_gene,CDR3aa
TRBV10-3,CAISEFGRPPQHF
TRBV5-6,CASSYGTGSTYEQYF
TRBV2,CASREGPNTEAFF
TRBV7-9,CASSFGQPQGAYGYTF
TRBV27,CASSLNRDSNQPQHF
TRBV6-1,CASSEGGGLEAFF
TRBV11-2,CASSLDSYYDTQYF
TRBV6-5,CASSSLSGFNEQFF
TRBV27,CASSFRRSSYEQYF
TRBV19,CASSIVETGAYGYTF
TRBV10-2,CAINSGTLGADTQYF
TRBV4-1,CASSQDRLAAGGTDTQYF
TRBV19,CASSPREVYEQYF
TRBV7-8,CASSLARADEQYF
TRBV9,CASSLGAGTNTEAFF
TRBV18,CASSPRQAGADSSFQNIQYF
TRBV6-1,CASSEWNTGVRKVAFF
TRBV4-2,CASSQGQTEDTQYF
TRBV18,CASSPPFDSGNTIYF
TRBV27,CASTSAESWGEQYF
TRBV5-6,CASTDGRRGLRNEQFF
TRBV6-5,CASSYSAGVGNTIYF
TRBV29-1,CSGTGGAAVTEAFF
TRBV18,CASSPLGQGTYNEQFF
TRBV21-1,CASTSQYF
TRBV11-2,CASSAGVQNIQYF
TRBV6-6,CASSYSTTGQYGYTF
TRBV11-2,CASSARIAGAYNEQFF
TRBV19,CASTNLGPNGNTEAFF
TRBV2,CASTPGTKAGNTIYF
TRBV6-6,CASGTGGPFDEQYF
TRBV30,CAWNALGNGNTIYF
TRBV5-1,CASSLIRETEAFF